The 2 T cell receptor beta chains reported below all come from one sample, sequenced in a study of cytomegalovirus exposure and HLA in healthy donors. The method was immunoSEQ multiplex PCR; TCRdb's version includes in-frame clones alone and lacks a portion of them. The sample includes about 190,000 clones, approximately 88% seen only once; the top ten take under 7.5%. Sequencing was done on a sample of PBMCs. These TCRs come from a young man in good health and CMV-seropositive.

This clone was counted a single time. V and J are TRBV27 and TRBJ2-3, with 11 positions matching TRBD2. The CDR3 sequence is 15 residues long. The J segment lost 2 bases and the V segment lost 4 bases, leaving 2 bases of the junction unmatched. Germline assignment: CDR1 MNHEY and CDR2 SMNVEV (reference sequence). The CDR3 region has the DNA TGTGCCAGCAGTTCTAGCGGGAGGCTCACAGATACGCAGTATTTT. Its translation is CASSSSGRLTDTQYF.

This clone was recorded a few times. This chain joins TRBV7-8 and TRBJ2-7; D unclear. The ends were cut back, 5 bases at V and 3 bases at J, with 5 bases in the middle. The CDR3 is 11 amino acids. Germline values: CDR1 SGHVS, CDR2 FQNEAQ. The chain's CDR3 is CASSQDYEQYF. CDR3 nucleotides: TGTGCCAGCAGCCAGGACTACGAGCAGTACTTC.